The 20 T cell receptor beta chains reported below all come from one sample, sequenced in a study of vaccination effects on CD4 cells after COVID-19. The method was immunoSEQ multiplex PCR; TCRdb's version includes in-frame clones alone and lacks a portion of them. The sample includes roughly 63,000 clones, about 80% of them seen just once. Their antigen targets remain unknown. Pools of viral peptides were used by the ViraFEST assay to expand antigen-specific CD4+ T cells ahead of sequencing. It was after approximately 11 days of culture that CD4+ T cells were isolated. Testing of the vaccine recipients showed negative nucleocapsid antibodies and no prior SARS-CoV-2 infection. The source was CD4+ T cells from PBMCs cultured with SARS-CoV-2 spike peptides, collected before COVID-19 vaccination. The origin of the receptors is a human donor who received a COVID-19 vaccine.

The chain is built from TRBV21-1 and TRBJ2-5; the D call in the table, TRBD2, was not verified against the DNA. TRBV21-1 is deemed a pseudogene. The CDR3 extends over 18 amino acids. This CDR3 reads CASSNGYSVGEGKETQYF. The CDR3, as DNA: TGTGCCAGCAGCAATGGGTATTCGGTAGGGGAGGGTAAAGAGACCCAGTACTTC.

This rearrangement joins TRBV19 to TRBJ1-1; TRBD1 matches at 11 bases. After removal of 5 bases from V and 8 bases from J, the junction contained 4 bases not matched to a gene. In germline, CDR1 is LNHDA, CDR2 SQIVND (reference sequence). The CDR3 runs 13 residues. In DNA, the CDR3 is TGTGCCAGTAGTGTCCGGGACAGGGGGGAAGCTTTCTTT. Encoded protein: CASSVRDRGEAFF.

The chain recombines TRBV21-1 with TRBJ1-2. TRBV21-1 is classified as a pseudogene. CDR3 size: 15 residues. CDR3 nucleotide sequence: TGTGCCAGCACCTCATACGGGCTACGGAACTATGGCTACACCTTC. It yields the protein CASTSYGLRNYGYTF.

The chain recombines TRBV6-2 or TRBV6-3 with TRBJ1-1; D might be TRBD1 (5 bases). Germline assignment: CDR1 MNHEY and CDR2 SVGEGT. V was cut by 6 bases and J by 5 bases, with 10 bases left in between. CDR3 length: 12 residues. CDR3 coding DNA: TGTGCCAGCAGCAAACGGGGGACTGAAGCTTTCTTT. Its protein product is CASSKRGTEAFF.

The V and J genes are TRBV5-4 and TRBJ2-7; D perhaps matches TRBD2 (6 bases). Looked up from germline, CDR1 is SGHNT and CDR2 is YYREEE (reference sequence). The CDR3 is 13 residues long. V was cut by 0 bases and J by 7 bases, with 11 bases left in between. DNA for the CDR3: TGTGCCAGCAGCTTGGATCCGGGGAGGGAGCAGTACGTC. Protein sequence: CASSLDPGREQYV.

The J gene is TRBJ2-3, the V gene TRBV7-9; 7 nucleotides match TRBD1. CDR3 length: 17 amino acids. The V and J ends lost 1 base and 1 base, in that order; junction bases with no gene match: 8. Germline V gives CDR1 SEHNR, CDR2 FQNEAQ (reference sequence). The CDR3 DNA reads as TGTGCCAGCAGCTTAGGAGGGTCGGGACAGCGCACAGATACGCAGTATTTT. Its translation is CASSLGGSGQRTDTQYF.

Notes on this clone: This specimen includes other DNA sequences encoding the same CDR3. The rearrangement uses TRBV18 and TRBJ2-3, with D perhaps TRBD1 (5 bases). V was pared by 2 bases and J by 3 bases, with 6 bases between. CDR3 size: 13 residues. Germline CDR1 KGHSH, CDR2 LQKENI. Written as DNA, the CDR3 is TGTGCCAGCTCACCAAGGGGTACAGATACGCAGTATTTT. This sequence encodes CASSPRGTDTQYF. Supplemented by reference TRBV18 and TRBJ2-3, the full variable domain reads NAGVMQNPRHLVRRRGQEARLRCSPMKGHSHVYWYRQLPEEGLKFMVYLQKENIIDESGMPKERFSAEFPKEGPSILRIQQVVRGDSAAYFCASSPRGTDTQYFGPGTRLTVL.

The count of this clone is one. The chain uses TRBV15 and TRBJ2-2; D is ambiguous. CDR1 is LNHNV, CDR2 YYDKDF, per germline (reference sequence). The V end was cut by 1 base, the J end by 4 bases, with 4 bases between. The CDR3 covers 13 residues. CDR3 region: CATSRAVTGELFF. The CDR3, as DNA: TGTGCCACCAGCAGAGCAGTCACCGGGGAGCTGTTTTTT.

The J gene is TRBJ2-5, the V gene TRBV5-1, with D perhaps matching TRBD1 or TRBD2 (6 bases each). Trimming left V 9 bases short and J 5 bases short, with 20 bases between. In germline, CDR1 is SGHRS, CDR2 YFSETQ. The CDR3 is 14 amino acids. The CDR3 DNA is TGCGCCACTACCAGGGGCGGGGAAAAGGAGACCCAGTACTTC. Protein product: CATTRGGEKETQYF.

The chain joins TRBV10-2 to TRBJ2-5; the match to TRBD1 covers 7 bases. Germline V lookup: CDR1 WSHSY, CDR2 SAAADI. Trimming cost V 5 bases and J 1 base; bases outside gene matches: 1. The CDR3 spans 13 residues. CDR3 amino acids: CASSRDSQETQYF. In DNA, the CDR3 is TGCGCCAGCAGTAGGGACAGCCAAGAGACCCAGTACTTC.

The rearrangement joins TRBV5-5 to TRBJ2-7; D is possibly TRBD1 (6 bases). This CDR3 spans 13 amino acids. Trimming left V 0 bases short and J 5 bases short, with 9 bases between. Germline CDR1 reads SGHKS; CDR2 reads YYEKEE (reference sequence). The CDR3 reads CASSLAGADEQYV. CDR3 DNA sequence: TGTGCCAGCAGCTTGGCAGGGGCGGACGAGCAGTACGTC.

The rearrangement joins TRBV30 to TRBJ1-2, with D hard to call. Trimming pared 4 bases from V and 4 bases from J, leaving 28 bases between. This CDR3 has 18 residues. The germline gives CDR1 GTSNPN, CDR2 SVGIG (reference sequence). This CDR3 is CAWTQIGGRGGGRYGYTF. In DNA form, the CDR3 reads TGTGCCTGGACCCAAATTGGAGGGCGGGGAGGAGGCCGCTATGGCTACACCTTC.

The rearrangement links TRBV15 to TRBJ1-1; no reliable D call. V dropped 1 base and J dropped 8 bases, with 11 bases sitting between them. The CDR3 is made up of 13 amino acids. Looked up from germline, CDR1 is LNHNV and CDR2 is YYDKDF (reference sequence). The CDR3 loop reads CATSRVIQAEAFF. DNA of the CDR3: TGTGCCACCAGCAGAGTAATCCAGGCCGAAGCTTTCTTT.

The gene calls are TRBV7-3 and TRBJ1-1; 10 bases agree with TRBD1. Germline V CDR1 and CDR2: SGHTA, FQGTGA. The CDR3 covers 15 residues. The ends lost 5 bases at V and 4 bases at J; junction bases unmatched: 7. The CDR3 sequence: CASSLGQGGTTEAFF. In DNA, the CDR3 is TGTGCCAGCAGCCTCGGACAGGGGGGTACCACTGAAGCTTTCTTT.

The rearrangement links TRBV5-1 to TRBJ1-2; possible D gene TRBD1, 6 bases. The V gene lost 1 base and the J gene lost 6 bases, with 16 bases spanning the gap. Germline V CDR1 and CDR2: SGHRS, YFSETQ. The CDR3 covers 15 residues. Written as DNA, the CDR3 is TGCGCCAGCAGCTTGCAAACAGGGAGTGAGGATGGCTACACCTTC. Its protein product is CASSLQTGSEDGYTF.

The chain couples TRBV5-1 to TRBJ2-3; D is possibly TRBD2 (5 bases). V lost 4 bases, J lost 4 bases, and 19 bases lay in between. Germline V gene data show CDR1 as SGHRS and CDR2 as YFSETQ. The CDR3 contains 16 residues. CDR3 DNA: TGCGCCAGCAGCCGCGGAGGCGGGTTTCCGGCAGATACGCAGTATTTT. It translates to CASSRGGGFPADTQYF.

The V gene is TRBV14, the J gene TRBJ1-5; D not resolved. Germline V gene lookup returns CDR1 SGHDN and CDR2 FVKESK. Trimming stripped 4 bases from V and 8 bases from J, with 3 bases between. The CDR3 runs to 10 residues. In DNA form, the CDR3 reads TGTGCCAGCAGCCCGAAGCCCCAGCATTTT. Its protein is CASSPKPQHF.

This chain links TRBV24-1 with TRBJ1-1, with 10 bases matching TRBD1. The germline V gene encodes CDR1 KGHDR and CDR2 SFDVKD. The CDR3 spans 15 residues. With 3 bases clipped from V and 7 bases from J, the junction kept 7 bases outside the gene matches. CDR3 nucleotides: TGTGCCACCAGTGATCCTAGGACAGGGGGAGTTGAAGCTTTCTTT. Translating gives CATSDPRTGGVEAFF.

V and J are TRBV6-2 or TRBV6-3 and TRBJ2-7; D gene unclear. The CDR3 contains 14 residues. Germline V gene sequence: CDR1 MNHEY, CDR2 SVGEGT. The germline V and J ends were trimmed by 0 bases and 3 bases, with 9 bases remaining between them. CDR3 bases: TGTGCCAGCAGTTACTCGATAGGCGGCTACGAGCAGTACGTC. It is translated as CASSYSIGGYEQYV.

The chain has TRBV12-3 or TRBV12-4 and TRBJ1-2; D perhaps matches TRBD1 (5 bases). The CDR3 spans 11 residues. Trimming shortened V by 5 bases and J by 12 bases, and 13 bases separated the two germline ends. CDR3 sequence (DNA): TGTGCCAGCAGTACCCGGGACCGGAACACCTTC. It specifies CASSTRDRNTF.